This entry describes one T cell receptor beta chain. Unmatched junction bases numbered 7, after V lost 5 bases and J lost 4 bases. Germline CDR1 SEHNR, CDR2 FQNEAQ (reference sequence). This CDR3 contains 14 residues. The PCR had 60 Vbeta and 13 Jbeta primers. Assay used: immunoSEQ multiplex PCR; TCRdb lists only in-frame clones, some missing. Found here are about 170,000 clones, 75% to 90% of them singletons; the top ten hold 1%. The data derive from a study of cytomegalovirus exposure and HLA in healthy donors. Study information: Among the roughly 430 genotyped donors, 65% to 85% were placed in the Caucasian-associated ancestry cluster.

This TCR was recovered from a boy between 2 and 10 years old in good health and CMV-seronegative. The sequenced sample was PBMCs. The V and J genes are TRBV7-9 and TRBJ1-1; 7 positions agree with TRBD1. The CDR3 here is CASSEWDSGTEAFF. CDR3 nucleotide sequence: TGTGCCAGCAGCGAATGGGACAGCGGCACTGAAGCTTTCTTT.